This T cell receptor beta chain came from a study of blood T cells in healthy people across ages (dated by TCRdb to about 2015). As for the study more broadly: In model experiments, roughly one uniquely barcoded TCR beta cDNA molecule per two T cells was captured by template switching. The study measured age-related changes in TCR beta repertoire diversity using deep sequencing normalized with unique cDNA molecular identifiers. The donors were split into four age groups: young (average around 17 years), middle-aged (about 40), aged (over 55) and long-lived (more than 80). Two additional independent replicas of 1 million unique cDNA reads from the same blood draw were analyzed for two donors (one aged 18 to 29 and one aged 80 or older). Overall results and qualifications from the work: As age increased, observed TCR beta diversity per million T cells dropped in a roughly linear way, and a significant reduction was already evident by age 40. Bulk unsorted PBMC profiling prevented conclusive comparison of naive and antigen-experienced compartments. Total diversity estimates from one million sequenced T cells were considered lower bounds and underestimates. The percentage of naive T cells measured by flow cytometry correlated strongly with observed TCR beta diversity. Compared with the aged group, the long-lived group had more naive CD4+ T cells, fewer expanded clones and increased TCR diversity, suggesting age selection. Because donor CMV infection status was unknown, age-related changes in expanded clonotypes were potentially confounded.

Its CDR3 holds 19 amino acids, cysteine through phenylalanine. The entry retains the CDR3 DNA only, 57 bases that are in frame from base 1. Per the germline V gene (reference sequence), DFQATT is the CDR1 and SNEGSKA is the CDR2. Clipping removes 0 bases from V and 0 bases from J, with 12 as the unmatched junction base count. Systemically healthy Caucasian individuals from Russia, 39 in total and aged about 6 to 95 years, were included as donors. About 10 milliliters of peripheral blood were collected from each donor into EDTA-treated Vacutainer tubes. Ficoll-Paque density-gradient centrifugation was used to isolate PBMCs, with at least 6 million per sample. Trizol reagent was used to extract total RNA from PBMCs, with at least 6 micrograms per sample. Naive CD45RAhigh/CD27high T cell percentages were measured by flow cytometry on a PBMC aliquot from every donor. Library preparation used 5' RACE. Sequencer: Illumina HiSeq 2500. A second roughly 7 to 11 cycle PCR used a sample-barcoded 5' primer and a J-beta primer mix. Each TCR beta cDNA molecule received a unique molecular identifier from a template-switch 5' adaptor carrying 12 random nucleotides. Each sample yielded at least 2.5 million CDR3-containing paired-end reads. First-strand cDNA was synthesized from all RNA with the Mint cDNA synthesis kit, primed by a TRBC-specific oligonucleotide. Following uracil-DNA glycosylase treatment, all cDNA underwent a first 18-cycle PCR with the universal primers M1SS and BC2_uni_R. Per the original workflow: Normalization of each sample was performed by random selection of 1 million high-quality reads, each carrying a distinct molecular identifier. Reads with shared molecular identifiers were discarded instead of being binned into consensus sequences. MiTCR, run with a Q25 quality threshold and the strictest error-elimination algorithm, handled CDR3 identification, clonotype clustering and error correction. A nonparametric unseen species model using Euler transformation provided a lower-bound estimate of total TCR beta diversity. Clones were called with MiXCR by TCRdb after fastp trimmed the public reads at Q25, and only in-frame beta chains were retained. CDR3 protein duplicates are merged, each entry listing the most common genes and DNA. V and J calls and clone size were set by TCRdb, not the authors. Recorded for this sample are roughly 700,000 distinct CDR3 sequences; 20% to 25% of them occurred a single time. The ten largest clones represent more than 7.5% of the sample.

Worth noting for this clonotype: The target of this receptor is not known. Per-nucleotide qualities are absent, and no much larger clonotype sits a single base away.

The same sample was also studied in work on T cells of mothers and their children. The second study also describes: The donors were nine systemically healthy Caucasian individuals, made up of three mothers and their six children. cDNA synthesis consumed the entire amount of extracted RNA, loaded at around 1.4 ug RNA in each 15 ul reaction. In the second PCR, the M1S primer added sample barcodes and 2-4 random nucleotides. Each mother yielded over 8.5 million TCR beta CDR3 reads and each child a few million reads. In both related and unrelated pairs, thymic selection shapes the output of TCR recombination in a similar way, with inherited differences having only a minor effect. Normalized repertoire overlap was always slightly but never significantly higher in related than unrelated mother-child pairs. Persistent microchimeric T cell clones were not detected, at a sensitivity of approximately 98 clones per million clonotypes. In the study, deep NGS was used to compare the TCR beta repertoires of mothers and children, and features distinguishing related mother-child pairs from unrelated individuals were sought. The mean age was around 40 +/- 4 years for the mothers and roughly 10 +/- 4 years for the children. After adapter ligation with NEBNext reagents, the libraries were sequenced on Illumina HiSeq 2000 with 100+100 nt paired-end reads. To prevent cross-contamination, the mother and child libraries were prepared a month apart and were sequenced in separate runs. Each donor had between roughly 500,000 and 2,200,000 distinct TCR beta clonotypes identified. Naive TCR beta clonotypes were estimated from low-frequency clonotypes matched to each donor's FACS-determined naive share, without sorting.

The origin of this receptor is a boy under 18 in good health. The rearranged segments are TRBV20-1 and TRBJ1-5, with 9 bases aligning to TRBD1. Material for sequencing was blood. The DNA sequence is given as TGCAGTGCTAGAGATGAAGTGGACAGGGGCCTCTATAGCAATCAGCCCCAGCATTTT. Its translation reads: CSARDEVDRGLYSNQPQHF.